Listed below are T cell receptor beta chains from one sample, sequenced in a study of OX40 agonist ivuxolimab in advanced cancers. Libraries were prepared by immunoSEQ multiplex PCR; TCRdb keeps only in-frame clonotypes and omits some of them. This table has 55,000 to 80,000 clones, about 85% appearing once. The sequences come from CD4+ or CD8+ T cells sorted from blood, collected in a trial of the OX40 agonist ivuxolimab. The receptors shown here come from an adult with an advanced solid tumor such as melanoma, head and neck, liver or kidney cancer. The conserved cysteine and the conserved F or W are not part of the CDR3 here.

J | V | CDR3
TRBJ1-1 | TRBV14 | ASSQGLQTEAF
TRBJ1-4 | TRBV6-5 | ASRRRHGTNEKLF
TRBJ2-5 | TRBV27 | ASSAGTSQETQY
TRBJ1-4 | TRBV5-1 | ASSLGRTEKLF
TRBJ2-7 | TRBV10-3 | AIKETYEQY
TRBJ2-1 | TRBV28 | ASSPSTSGRIRAYNEQF
TRBJ2-1 | TRBV7-3 | ASSFSGETYNEQF
TRBJ2-7 | TRBV6-1 | ASSVGDTLYEQY
TRBJ2-4 | TRBV9 | ASSGSGADIQY
TRBJ2-2 | TRBV7-3 | ASSPPPSSSSAGELF